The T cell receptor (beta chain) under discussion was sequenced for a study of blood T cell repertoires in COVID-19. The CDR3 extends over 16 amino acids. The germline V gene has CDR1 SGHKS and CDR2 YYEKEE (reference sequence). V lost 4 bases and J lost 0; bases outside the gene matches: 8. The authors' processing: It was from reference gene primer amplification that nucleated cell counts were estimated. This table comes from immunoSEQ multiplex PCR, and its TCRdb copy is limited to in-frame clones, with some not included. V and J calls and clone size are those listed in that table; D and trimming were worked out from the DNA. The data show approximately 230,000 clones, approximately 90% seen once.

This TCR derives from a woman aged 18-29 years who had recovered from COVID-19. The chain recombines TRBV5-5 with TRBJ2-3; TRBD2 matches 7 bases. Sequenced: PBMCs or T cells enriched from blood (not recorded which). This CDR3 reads CASSPETGLSTDTQYF. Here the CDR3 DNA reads TGTGCCAGCAGCCCTGAGACGGGACTAAGCACAGATACGCAGTATTTT. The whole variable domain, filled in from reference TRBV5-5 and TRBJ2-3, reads DAGVTQSPTHLIKTRGQQVTLRCSPISGHKSVSWYQQVLGQGPQFIFQYYEKEERGRGNFPDRFSARQFPNYSSELNVNALLLGDSALYLCASSPETGLSTDTQYFGPGTRLTVL.